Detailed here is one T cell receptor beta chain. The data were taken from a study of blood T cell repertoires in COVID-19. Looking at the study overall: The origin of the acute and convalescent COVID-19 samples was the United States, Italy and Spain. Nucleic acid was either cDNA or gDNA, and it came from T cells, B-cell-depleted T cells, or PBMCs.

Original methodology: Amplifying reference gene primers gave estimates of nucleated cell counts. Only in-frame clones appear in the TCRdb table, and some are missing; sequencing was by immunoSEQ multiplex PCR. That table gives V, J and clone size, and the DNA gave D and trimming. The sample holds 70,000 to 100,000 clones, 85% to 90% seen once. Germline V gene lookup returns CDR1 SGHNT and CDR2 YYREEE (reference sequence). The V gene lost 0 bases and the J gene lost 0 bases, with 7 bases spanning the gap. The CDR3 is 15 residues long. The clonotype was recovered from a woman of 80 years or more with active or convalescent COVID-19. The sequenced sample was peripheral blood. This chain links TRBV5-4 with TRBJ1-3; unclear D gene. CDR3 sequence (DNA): TGTGCCAGCAGCTTGGGCGGGAACTCTGGAAACACCATATATTTT. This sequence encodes CASSLGGNSGNTIYF.